The clone carrying this T cell receptor beta chain qualifies as medium-sized. Its specificity is unknown. This record belongs to a study of prognosis after radiotherapy for stage I lung cancer. Overall study results and limits: After stereotactic body radiation therapy, median unique TCR clones were about 7,200, down from around 9,800.

TCR beta CDR3 was amplified from genomic DNA by two-round multiplex PCR. Specific primers for each TRBV and TRBJ gene were what first-round PCR used. MiXCR was run by TCRdb on the multiplex PCR reads, yielding one entry per CDR3 protein. The sample includes tens of thousands of distinct CDR3 sequences, 40% to 50% of them seen just once. This material consisted of PBMCs, taken before or after stereotactic body radiation therapy (not recorded which). This sequence originates from a donor aged 50 or older with non-small cell lung cancer.

The CDR3 region has the DNA TGTGCCAGCAGCGAGGCATGGGGTGAGCAGTTCTTC. Its protein is CASSEAWGEQFF. The chain links TRBV27 to TRBJ2-1, with D hard to call. CDR1 MNHEY and CDR2 SMNVEV come from the germline V gene (reference sequence). V was pared by 6 bases and J by 9 bases, with 12 bases between. This CDR3 comprises 12 residues.